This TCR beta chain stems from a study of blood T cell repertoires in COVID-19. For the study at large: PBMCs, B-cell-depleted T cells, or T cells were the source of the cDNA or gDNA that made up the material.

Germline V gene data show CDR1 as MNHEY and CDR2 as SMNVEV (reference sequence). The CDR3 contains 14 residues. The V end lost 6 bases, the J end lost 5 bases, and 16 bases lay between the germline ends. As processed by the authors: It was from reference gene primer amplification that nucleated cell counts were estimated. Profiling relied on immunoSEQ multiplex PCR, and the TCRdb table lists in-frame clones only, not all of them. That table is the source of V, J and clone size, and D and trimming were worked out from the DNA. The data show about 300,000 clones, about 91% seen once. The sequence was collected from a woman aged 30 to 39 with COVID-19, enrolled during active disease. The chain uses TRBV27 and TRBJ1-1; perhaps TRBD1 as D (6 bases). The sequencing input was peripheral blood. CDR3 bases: TGTGCCAGCAGGGTCCAGGGGTTCTTAACTGAAGCTTTCTTT. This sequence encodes CASRVQGFLTEAFF.